The clone carrying this T cell receptor beta chain turned up a few times. Its antigen is currently unknown. cDNA specific to TCR beta was made from 500 to 650 ng of total RNA, with a constant-region primer employed for priming. Generation of the TCR beta libraries relied on three nested multiplex PCR rounds using slightly modified ARM-PCR. For around 9 cycles apiece, the opening two PCR rounds ran with TRBV1-TRBV30 forward primers and a C-beta reverse primer. A single record per CDR3 protein comes from TCRdb applying MiXCR to the multiplex PCR reads. Among about 180,000 distinct CDR3 sequences listed, around 60% were seen once. This sample was included in a study of tumor-infiltrating lymphocytes in primary liver carcinoma. Study at large: Productive TCRbeta read counts per sample ran from roughly 3.5 to 7 million and were similar across tissue types.

V was trimmed by 6 bases and J by 6 bases, leaving 28 bases between them. In germline, CDR1 is MNHNS, CDR2 SASEGT. The CDR3 is 18 residues long. Germline DNA was also extracted, with blood RNA taken from unsorted whole blood. Study-level points and caveats: There was no comparison of CD4+ and CD8+ repertoires, as samples were bulk unsorted.

Sequencing input: peripheral blood. This chain connects TRBV6-1 to TRBJ2-3; D is perhaps TRBD1 (5 bases). The sequence came from a man between 40 and 49 years old with primary liver carcinoma and hepatitis B virus infection. The CDR3 nucleotides read TGTGCCAGCAGGAAGAGCTATCAGGGATCTGCGTTATGGGATACGCAGTATTTT. This encodes CASRKSYQGSALWDTQYF.